A selection of T cell receptor beta chains follows, all from one sample in a study of T cell repertoires in cytomegalovirus infection. Their antigens remain unidentified. TCRdb reprocessed the reads via MiXCR and lists one record per CDR3 protein. The sample has some 800,000 distinct CDR3 sequences; almost 30% are singletons. This sample comprised cultured CD8+ T cells from PBMCs, obtained from culture after CMV antigen stimulation. All receptors derive from a human donor in good health (CMV status not recorded). Some clones in this sample may be carry-over from other donors' samples. Each CDR3 is given with its conserved first and last residue. A D gene is named only where the DNA matches it firmly. A row's size may be missing; if present it is once, few, many or a size class.

D gene	clone size	V gene	J gene	CDR3 protein	CDR3 DNA
-	many	TRBV7-7	TRBJ2-2	CASSSLGPGKLFF	TGTGCTAGCAGCTCTCTGGGCCCGGGGAAGCTGTTTTTT
-	-	TRBV5-1	TRBJ2-1	CASARTTLNGNEQFF	TGCGCCAGCGCCCGAACGACACTGAATGGGAATGAGCAGTTCTTC
-	few	TRBV7-6	TRBJ1-2	CASSFSRERGYTF	TGTGCCAGCAGCTTTAGCAGGGAACGCGGCTACACCTTC
TRBD2	few	TRBV18	TRBJ2-3	CASSRGGAPSGPLGDTQYF	TGTGCCAGCTCGCGGGGAGGGGCGCCTAGCGGGCCCCTAGGAGATACGCAGTATTTT
-	few	TRBV7-6	TRBJ1-2	CASSPNGGTNYGYTF	TGTGCCAGCAGCCCCAACGGCGGGACTAACTATGGCTACACCTTC
-	few	TRBV6-5	TRBJ2-2	CASSYFDGGELFF	TGTGCCAGCAGTTACTTCGACGGCGGGGAGCTGTTTTTT
TRBD1	-	TRBV4-1	TRBJ1-4	CASSPTGQGGPSSNEKLFF	TGCGCCAGCAGCCCTACAGGACAGGGAGGGCCTTCTAGTAATGAAAAACTGTTTTTT
TRBD2	many	TRBV7-2	TRBJ2-5	CASSLAASGGGETQYF	TGTGCCAGCAGCTTAGCGGCGAGCGGGGGCGGGGAGACCCAGTACTTC
-	-	TRBV7-9	TRBJ1-1	CASSFRQDSNTEAFF	TGTGCCAGCAGCTTTCGCCAGGACTCTAACACTGAAGCTTTCTTT
TRBD1	-	TRBV9	TRBJ1-2	CASRQGGGHPPDYTF	TGTGCCAGCAGACAGGGGGGAGGACACCCCCCCGACTACACCTTC
TRBD2	-	TRBV15	TRBJ2-5	CATSRDHSGAPRGDQYF	TGTGCCACCAGCAGAGATCATAGCGGGGCTCCCCGGGGGGACCAGTACTTC
TRBD1	-	TRBV27	TRBJ2-7	CASSGRDRGIHEQYF	TGTGCCAGCAGTGGCCGGGACAGAGGGATCCACGAGCAGTACTTC
-	-	TRBV15	TRBJ2-3	CATRNWGTDTQYF	TGTGCCACCCGAAATTGGGGCACAGATACGCAGTATTTT
TRBD1	-	TRBV7-7	TRBJ2-2	CASSPDRGRTGELFF	TGTGCTAGCAGCCCGGACAGGGGGCGCACCGGGGAGCTGTTTTTT
TRBD1	many	TRBV7-6	TRBJ2-1	CASSLGGGNSNEQFF	TGTGCCAGCAGCTTAGGAGGGGGCAATTCCAATGAGCAGTTCTTC
TRBD1	-	TRBV5-1	TRBJ2-5	CASSLPPGGTGDGETQYF	TGCGCCAGCAGCTTGCCGCCTGGAGGGACAGGGGATGGGGAGACCCAGTACTTC
TRBD2	-	TRBV7-6	TRBJ2-7	CASSPRTSGGANEQYF	TGTGCCAGCAGCCCCCGGACTAGCGGGGGGGCAAACGAGCAGTACTTC
TRBD2	many	TRBV4-1	TRBJ2-1	CASSIAGASYNEQFF	TGCGCCAGCAGCATAGCGGGGGCGTCCTACAATGAGCAGTTCTTC
TRBD1	few	TRBV11-3	TRBJ2-1	CASSSTGTGYNEQFF	TGTGCCAGCAGCTCCACCGGGACAGGGTACAATGAGCAGTTCTTC
-	many	TRBV27	TRBJ2-1	CASSPPGENEQFF	TGTGCCAGCAGTCCCCCCGGGGAAAATGAGCAGTTCTTC
-	-	TRBV19	TRBJ2-1	CASSGRSGSREQFF	TGTGCCAGTAGTGGAAGATCAGGGTCCCGAGAGCAGTTCTTC
-	-	TRBV27	TRBJ1-6	CASRPNGGFNSPLHF	TGTGCCAGCAGGCCTAATGGGGGTTTCAATTCACCCCTCCACTTT
-	-	TRBV5-1	TRBJ1-1	CASSWTTGGTEAFF	TGCGCCAGCAGCTGGACAACTGGGGGCACTGAAGCTTTCTTT
-	-	TRBV5-4	TRBJ1-1	CASGTTETEAFF	TGTGCCAGCGGAACAACAGAGACTGAAGCTTTCTTT
TRBD1	many	TRBV6-2/TRBV6-3	TRBJ2-1	CASSYSSTGELINEQFF	TGTGCCAGCAGTTACTCGAGTACAGGGGAACTCATCAATGAGCAGTTCTTC
TRBD1	many	TRBV7-8	TRBJ2-4	CASSLGTGGQNIQYF	TGTGCCAGCAGCCTAGGGACAGGGGGACAAAACATTCAGTACTTC
-	few	TRBV12-3/TRBV12-4	TRBJ2-2	CASSFIAGRPSYDTGELFF	TGTGCCAGCAGTTTTATCGCGGGGCGGCCCTCTTACGACACCGGGGAGCTGTTTTTT
-	few	TRBV27	TRBJ1-6	CASSFDDYNSPLHF	TGTGCCAGCAGTTTCGACGACTATAATTCACCCCTCCACTTT
TRBD1	few	TRBV6-1	TRBJ1-2	CASSATRGKRQGANYGYTF	TGTGCCAGCAGTGCTACCAGGGGGAAGAGGCAAGGAGCTAACTATGGCTACACCTTC
-	few	TRBV4-2	TRBJ2-3	CASSHIPTDTQYF	TGTGCCAGCAGCCATATCCCCACAGATACGCAGTATTTT
TRBD1	-	TRBV27	TRBJ1-5	CASSTGGGGGASTGNQPQHF	TGTGCCAGCAGCACAGGGGGCGGAGGGGGGGCTTCCACTGGCAATCAGCCCCAGCATTTT
-	-	TRBV9	TRBJ1-3	CASSVAGPQYF	TGTGCCAGCAGCGTAGCCGGGCCGCAATATTTT
-	-	TRBV4-1	TRBJ1-2	CASSQALAVTYGYTF	TGCGCCAGCAGCCAAGCCTTGGCAGTCACCTATGGCTACACCTTC
-	few	TRBV6-1	TRBJ2-4	CASSEAWGTLWYF	TGTGCCAGCAGTGAAGCGTGGGGGACATTATGGTACTTC
-	many	TRBV7-9	TRBJ2-7	CASSPGQSSYEQYF	TGTGCCAGCAGTCCCGGACAGAGTTCCTACGAGCAGTACTTC
-	few	TRBV10-3	TRBJ1-1	CAIGTANTEAFF	TGTGCCATCGGAACAGCGAACACTGAAGCTTTCTTT
-	-	TRBV7-6	TRBJ2-2	CASSRDGVWVSGELFF	TGTGCCAGCAGCCGGGACGGGGTATGGGTCAGCGGGGAGCTGTTTTTT
-	-	TRBV6-1	TRBJ2-1	CASSGPANNEQFF	TGTGCCAGCAGTGGGCCGGCCAACAATGAGCAGTTCTTC
-	many	TRBV27	TRBJ1-1	CASSPTGLNTEAFF	TGTGCCAGCAGCCCCACAGGGTTGAACACTGAAGCTTTCTTT
-	-	TRBV6-6	TRBJ1-2	CASSSDPPDGYTF	TGTGCCAGCAGTTCCGATCCCCCGGATGGCTACACCTTC
-	few	TRBV14	TRBJ2-1	CASSQEAGATYNEQFF	TGTGCCAGCAGCCAAGAAGCAGGGGCGACCTACAATGAGCAGTTCTTC
-	-	TRBV7-8	TRBJ2-6	CASSLAGGLPGSGANVLTF	TGTGCCAGCAGCTTAGCGGGGGGTCTCCCCGGCTCTGGGGCCAACGTCCTGACTTTC
-	-	TRBV27	TRBJ2-1	CASKKRETEQFF	TGTGCCAGCAAGAAACGGGAGACCGAGCAGTTCTTC
-	few	TRBV12-3/TRBV12-4	TRBJ2-7	CASSTGAHEQYF	TGTGCCAGCAGCACCGGGGCCCACGAGCAGTACTTC
-	-	TRBV7-4	TRBJ1-1	CASSLWTDPNTEAFF	TGTGCCAGCAGCTTATGGACAGACCCTAACACTGAAGCTTTCTTT
-	few	TRBV10-3	TRBJ1-5	CAISESGSNNQPQHF	TGTGCCATCAGTGAGTCGGGGAGTAACAATCAGCCCCAGCATTTT
TRBD1	many	TRBV7-2	TRBJ2-5	CASGGTGETQYF	TGTGCCAGCGGTGGGACAGGAGAGACCCAGTACTTC
-	-	TRBV6-6	TRBJ1-5	CASSYRQSARPQHF	TGTGCCAGCAGTTACCGACAGAGCGCAAGGCCCCAGCATTTT